The rows below give T cell receptor beta chains drawn from one sample of a study of blood T cell repertoires in COVID-19. Measured with immunoSEQ multiplex PCR; TCRdb has only the in-frame clones, and not every one. The sample comprises some 340,000 clones, approximately 91% of which are singletons, and roughly 3.9% rests with the top ten. Source material: PBMCs or T cells enriched from blood (not recorded which). The source of these receptors is a woman aged 25 to 39 who had been exposed to COVID-19. Both conserved end residues are part of each CDR3. A D gene is named only where the DNA matches it firmly. Size values are once, few and many counts, or a class for expanded clones, and some rows have none.

D gene	V gene	J gene	clone size	CDR3 DNA	CDR3 protein
NA	TRBV5-4	TRBJ2-1	NA	TGTGCCAGCAGCTTCGGTTGGGAGCAGTTCTTC	CASSFGWEQFF
NA	TRBV2	TRBJ2-7	NA	TGTGCCAGCAGGGCTCTCGGCCACCGGGGGAGGGAGCAGTACTTC	CASRALGHRGREQYF
TRBD1	TRBV19	TRBJ2-5	NA	TGTGCCAGTAGTATAGTTCAGGGGGCGTTGAAGACCCAGTACTTC	CASSIVQGALKTQYF
TRBD1	TRBV27	TRBJ2-7	NA	TGTGCCAGCAGTTTTAGGCAGGGACAGGGATACTCCTACGAGCAGTACTTC	CASSFRQGQGYSYEQYF
NA	TRBV5-4	TRBJ1-5	NA	TGTGCCAGCAGCTACGGGAGCAATCAGCCCCAGCATTTT	CASSYGSNQPQHF
NA	TRBV5-1	TRBJ2-5	NA	TGCGCCAGCAGCTTGGCACAGGGACGCGAGACCCAGTACTTC	CASSLAQGRETQYF
TRBD2	TRBV7-9	TRBJ2-1	NA	TGTGCCAGCAGCTTACGGGGGGGCCGCAATGAGCAGTTCTTC	CASSLRGGRNEQFF
NA	TRBV18	TRBJ2-3	NA	TGTGCCAGCTCACCCCTAGCGCATACAGATACGCAGTATTTT	CASSPLAHTDTQYF
TRBD2	TRBV6-5	TRBJ2-1	once	TGTGCCAGCAGTCCGCGGGGGGGTGAGCAGTTCTTC	CASSPRGGEQFF
NA	TRBV2	TRBJ1-6	NA	TGTGCCAGCAGTGAAGGAGAGAATTCACCCCTCCACTTT	CASSEGENSPLHF
TRBD2	TRBV3-1/TRBV3-2	TRBJ2-7	NA	TGTGCCAGCAGCCAAGGTAGCGGGGGTGCGTACGAGCAGTACTTC	CASSQGSGGAYEQYF
NA	TRBV3-1/TRBV3-2	TRBJ1-2	NA	TGTGCCAGCAGCCAGTTCGGGGAAGGCTACACCTTC	CASSQFGEGYTF
TRBD2	TRBV4-2	TRBJ2-2	NA	TGTGCCAGCAGCCAAGAATTAGCGGGAGCACTCACCGGGGAGCTGTTTTTT	CASSQELAGALTGELFF
NA	TRBV7-8	TRBJ2-7	NA	TGTGCCAGCAGCTTAGCAGGGAGCAGCTCCTACGAGCAGTACTTC	CASSLAGSSSYEQYF
TRBD2	TRBV3-1/TRBV3-2	TRBJ2-7	once	TGTGCCAGCAGCCCCTCCGGGACTAGCACCTACGAGCAGTACTTC	CASSPSGTSTYEQYF
TRBD1	TRBV5-8	TRBJ1-2	NA	TGTGCCAGCAGCTATGAGGACAGGGGCCCCTATGGCTACACCTTC	CASSYEDRGPYGYTF
TRBD1	TRBV10-3	TRBJ1-2	NA	TGTGCCATCTGGACGGGACAGGGAGGATATGGCTACACCTTC	CAIWTGQGGYGYTF
TRBD1	TRBV5-1	TRBJ1-2	once	TGCGCCAGCAGCTGGTGGGACAGGGCGGTACAGTCCCCTTATGGCTACACCTTC	CASSWWDRAVQSPYGYTF
NA	TRBV25-1	TRBJ1-1	NA	TGTGCCAGCAGTGAATCCGGGACATTGAACACTGAAGCTTTCTTT	CASSESGTLNTEAFF
NA	TRBV6-2/TRBV6-3	TRBJ2-2	NA	TGTGCCAGCAGTTCGGGTTCGGCGGGGTACACCGGGGAGCTGTTTTTT	CASSSGSAGYTGELFF
TRBD1	TRBV18	TRBJ2-7	NA	TGTGCCAGCTCACCAACGAGACAGGGTCTGACCTACGAGCAGTACTTC	CASSPTRQGLTYEQYF
TRBD2	TRBV15	TRBJ2-3	NA	TGTGCCACCAGCAGAGAACCTAGCGGGGGGCGCGATACGCAGTATTTT	CATSREPSGGRDTQYF
NA	TRBV6-5	TRBJ2-7	NA	TGTGCCAGCAGTCGGACACGAAGCTCCTACGAGCAGTACTTC	CASSRTRSSYEQYF
NA	TRBV27	TRBJ1-1	once	TGTGCCAGCAGTCACGGCCTCACAAGGCGGGGCACTGAAGCTTTCTTT	CASSHGLTRRGTEAFF
TRBD1	TRBV2	TRBJ1-2	NA	TGTGCCAGCCTCCGGGACAGGGCCCTATACCACGCGAACTATGGCTACACCTTC	CASLRDRALYHANYGYTF
NA	TRBV30	TRBJ2-3	NA	TGTGCCTGGGACCTAGGAACAGATACGCAGTATTTT	CAWDLGTDTQYF
NA	TRBV20-1	TRBJ1-2	NA	TGCAGTGCTAGTGGGGGGCGGAATGGCTACACCTTC	CSASGGRNGYTF
NA	TRBV5-1	TRBJ2-1	NA	TGCGCCAGCAGCTTCGCGCCAGGGGAGTACAATGAGCAGTTCTTC	CASSFAPGEYNEQFF
TRBD1	TRBV10-3	TRBJ1-5	NA	TGTGCCATCAGATCAGACAGGGACAATCAGCCCCAGCATTTT	CAIRSDRDNQPQHF
TRBD1	TRBV28	TRBJ1-2	NA	TGTGCCAGCAGTTCGACAGGGAACTATGGCTACACCTTC	CASSSTGNYGYTF
NA	TRBV7-7	TRBJ2-5	NA	TGTGCCAGCAGCTTAGCCCCCTTAACTCAAGAGACCCAGTACTTC	CASSLAPLTQETQYF
NA	TRBV7-9	TRBJ1-6	NA	TGTGCCAGCAGAAATACAGGGAATAATTCACCCCTCCACTTT	CASRNTGNNSPLHF
NA	TRBV6-2/TRBV6-3	TRBJ2-7	NA	TGTGCCAGCAGTTACAGCGGACTTAGCTCCTACGAGCAGTACTTC	CASSYSGLSSYEQYF
TRBD1	TRBV14	TRBJ2-1	NA	TGTGCCAGCAGACGGGACAGCGTACCGAATGAGCAGTTCTTC	CASRRDSVPNEQFF
TRBD1	TRBV27	TRBJ1-3	NA	TGTGCCAGCAGTCCTACAGGGGGCAGAAGCTCTGGAAACACCATATATTTT	CASSPTGGRSSGNTIYF
NA	TRBV6-1	TRBJ1-2	NA	TGTGCCAGCAGTGAAGCGTGGAGAACTTCTAACTATGGCTACACCTTC	CASSEAWRTSNYGYTF
NA	TRBV5-1	TRBJ2-7	NA	TGCGCCAGCAGCTCGACTCGCTGGGATCGGGGAATGTACGAGCAGTACTTC	CASSSTRWDRGMYEQYF
NA	TRBV20-1	TRBJ2-5	NA	TGCAGTGCCGGAGAGACCCAGTACTTC	CSAGETQYF
NA	TRBV28	TRBJ2-3	NA	TGTGCCAGCAATGCTGACAGCAACACAGATACGCAGTATTTT	CASNADSNTDTQYF
NA	TRBV5-1	TRBJ1-2	NA	TGCGCCAGCAGCCCGACAGAGAACTATGGCTACACCTTC	CASSPTENYGYTF